This entry describes one TCR beta chain. Its cognate antigen is unknown. The data derive from a study of brain metastases from non-small cell lung cancer. TCRdb's copy holds only in-frame clones and misses some; the assay was immunoSEQ multiplex PCR. The data show roughly 8,300 clones, around four fifths seen once. V lost 3 bases and J lost 2; bases outside the gene matches: 5. The CDR3 runs to 15 residues. Germline V gene lookup returns CDR1 SGDLS and CDR2 YYNGEE. Whole-study results and caveats: TCR repertoires overlapped largely between brain metastases and matched primaries.

The receptor was isolated from a donor aged 40 or over with non-small cell lung cancer. Sequenced sample: primary lung tumor tissue. The gene calls are TRBV9 and TRBJ2-1; TRBD2 aligns across 7 bases. The CDR3 reads CASSAGGKTYNEQFF. Written as DNA, the CDR3 is TGTGCCAGCAGCGCCGGGGGGAAGACCTACAATGAGCAGTTCTTC.